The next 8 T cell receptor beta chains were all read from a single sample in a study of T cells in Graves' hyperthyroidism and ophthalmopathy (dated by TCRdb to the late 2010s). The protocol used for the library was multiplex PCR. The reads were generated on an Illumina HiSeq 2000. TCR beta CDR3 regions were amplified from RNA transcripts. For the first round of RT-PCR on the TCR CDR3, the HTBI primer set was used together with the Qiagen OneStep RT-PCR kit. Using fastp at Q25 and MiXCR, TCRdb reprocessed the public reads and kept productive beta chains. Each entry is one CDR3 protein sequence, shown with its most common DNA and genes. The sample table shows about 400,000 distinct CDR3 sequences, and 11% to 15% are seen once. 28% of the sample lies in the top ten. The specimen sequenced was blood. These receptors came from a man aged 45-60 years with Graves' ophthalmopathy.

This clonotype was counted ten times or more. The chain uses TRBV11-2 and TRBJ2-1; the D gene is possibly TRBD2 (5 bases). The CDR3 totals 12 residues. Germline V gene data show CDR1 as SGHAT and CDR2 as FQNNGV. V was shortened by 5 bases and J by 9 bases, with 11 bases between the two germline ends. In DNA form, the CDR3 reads TGTGCCAGCAGCACATATAGCGCTGAGCAGTTCTTC. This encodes CASSTYSAEQFF. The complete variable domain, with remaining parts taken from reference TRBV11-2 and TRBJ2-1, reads EAGVAQSPRYKIIEKRQSVAFWCNPISGHATLYWYQQILGQGPKLLIQFQNNGVVDDSQLPKDRFSAERLKGVDSTLKIQPAKLEDSAVYLCASSTYSAEQFFGPGTRLTVL.

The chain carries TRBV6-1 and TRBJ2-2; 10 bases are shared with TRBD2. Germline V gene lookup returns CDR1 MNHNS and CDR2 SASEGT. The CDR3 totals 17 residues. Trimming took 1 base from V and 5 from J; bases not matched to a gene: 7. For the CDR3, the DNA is TGTGCCAGCAGTGAAGAGCTAGCGGGAGTTCGGACCGGGGAGCTGTTTTTT. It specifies CASSEELAGVRTGELFF.

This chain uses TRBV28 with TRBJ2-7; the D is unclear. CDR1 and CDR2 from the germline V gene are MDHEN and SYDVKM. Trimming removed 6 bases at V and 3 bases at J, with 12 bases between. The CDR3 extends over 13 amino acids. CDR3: CASRGDGNYEQYF. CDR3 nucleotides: TGTGCCAGCAGGGGTGACGGAAACTACGAGCAGTACTTC.

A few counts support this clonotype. The CDR3: CSARGGAVGGSSYEQYF. The CDR3, as DNA: TGCAGTGCTAGGGGGGGTGCGGTTGGAGGGAGCTCCTACGAGCAGTACTTC. The chain has TRBV20-1 and TRBJ2-7; D possibly corresponds to TRBD2 (6 bases). Germline CDR1 is DFQATT and CDR2 is SNEGSKA (reference sequence). This CDR3 has 17 amino acids. Deletions cut 3 bases from V and 0 bases from J, with 21 bases between.

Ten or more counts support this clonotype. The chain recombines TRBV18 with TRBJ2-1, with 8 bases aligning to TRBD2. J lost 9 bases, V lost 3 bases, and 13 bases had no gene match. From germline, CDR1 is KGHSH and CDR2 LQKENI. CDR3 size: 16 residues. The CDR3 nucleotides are TGTGCCAGCTCACCCATGACTATGGCGGGAGGTGGTGAGCAGTTCTTC. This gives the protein CASSPMTMAGGGEQFF.

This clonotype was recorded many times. CDR3 coding DNA: TGCAGTGCCAGACGGACAGGGTATGACACTGAAGCTTTCTTT. Translation: CSARRTGYDTEAFF. This chain uses TRBV20-1 with TRBJ1-1; 8 bases line up with TRBD1. The germline V gene has CDR1 DFQATT and CDR2 SNEGSKA (reference sequence). CDR3 length: 14 amino acids. Losses at the gene ends were 6 bases for V and 3 bases for J; bases not matched to a gene: 9.

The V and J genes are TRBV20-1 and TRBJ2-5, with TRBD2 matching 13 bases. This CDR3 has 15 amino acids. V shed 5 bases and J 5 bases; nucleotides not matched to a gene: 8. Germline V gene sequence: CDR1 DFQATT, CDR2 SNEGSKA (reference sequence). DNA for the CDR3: TGCAGTGCTGCTACTAGCGGGAGGGCCATGGAGACCCAGTACTTC. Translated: CSAATSGRAMETQYF.

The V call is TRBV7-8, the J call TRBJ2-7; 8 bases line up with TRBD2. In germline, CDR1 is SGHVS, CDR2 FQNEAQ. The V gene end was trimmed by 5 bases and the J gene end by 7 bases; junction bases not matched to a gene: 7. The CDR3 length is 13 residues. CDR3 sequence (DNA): TGTGCCAGCAGCACTAGGACGGGGGGGGAGCAGTACTTC. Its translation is CASSTRTGGEQYF.